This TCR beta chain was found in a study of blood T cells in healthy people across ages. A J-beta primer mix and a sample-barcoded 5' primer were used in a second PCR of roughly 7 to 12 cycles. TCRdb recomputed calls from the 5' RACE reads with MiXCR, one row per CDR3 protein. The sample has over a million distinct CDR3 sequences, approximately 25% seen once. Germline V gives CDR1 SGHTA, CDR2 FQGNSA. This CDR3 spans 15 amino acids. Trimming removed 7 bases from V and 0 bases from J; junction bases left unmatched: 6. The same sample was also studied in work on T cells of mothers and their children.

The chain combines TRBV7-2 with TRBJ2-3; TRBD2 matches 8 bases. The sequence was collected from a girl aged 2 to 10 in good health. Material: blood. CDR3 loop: CASITGLASTDTQYF. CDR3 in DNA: TGTGCCAGCATCACAGGACTAGCTAGCACAGATACGCAGTATTTT.